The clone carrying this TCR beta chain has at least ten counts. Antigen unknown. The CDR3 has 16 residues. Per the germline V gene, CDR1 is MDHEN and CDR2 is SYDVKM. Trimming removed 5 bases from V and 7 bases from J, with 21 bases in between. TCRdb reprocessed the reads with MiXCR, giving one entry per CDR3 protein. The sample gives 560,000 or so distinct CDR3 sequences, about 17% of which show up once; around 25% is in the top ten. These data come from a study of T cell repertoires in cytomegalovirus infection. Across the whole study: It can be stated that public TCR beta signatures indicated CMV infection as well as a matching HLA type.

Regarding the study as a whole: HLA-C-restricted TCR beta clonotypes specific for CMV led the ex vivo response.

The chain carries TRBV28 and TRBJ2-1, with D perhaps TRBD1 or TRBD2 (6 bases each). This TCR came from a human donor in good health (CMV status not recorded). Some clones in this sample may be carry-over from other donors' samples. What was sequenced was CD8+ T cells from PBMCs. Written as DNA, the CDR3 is TGTGCCAGCAGTCCCCGGAGGGGGACTGAGGAGAATGAGCAGTTCTTC. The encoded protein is CASSPRRGTEENEQFF.